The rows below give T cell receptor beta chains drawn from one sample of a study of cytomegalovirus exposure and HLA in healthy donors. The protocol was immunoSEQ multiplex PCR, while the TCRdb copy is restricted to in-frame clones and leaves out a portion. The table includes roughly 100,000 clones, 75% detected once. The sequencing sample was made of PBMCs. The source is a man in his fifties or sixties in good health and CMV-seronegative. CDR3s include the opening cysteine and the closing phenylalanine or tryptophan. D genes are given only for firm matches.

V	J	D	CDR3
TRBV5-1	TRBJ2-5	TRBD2	CASSLGLASETQYF
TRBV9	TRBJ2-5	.	CASSPRGARETQYF
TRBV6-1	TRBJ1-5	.	CASSVGQPQHF
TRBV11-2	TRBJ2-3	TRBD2	CASRALAGGATDTQYF
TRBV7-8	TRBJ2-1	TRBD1	CASSLGGQGSYNEQFF
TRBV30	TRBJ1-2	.	CAWGDGYGYTF
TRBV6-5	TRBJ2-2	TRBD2	CASSRGGRNTGELFF
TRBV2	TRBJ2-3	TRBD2	CASSATSGNTDTQYF
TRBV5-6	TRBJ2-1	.	CASTLGATGPYNEQFF
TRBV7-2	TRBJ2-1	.	CASSSPPPAQDEQFF
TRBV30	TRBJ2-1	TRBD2	CAWISGVYNEQFF
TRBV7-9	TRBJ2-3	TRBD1	CASSRWTGGASTDTQYF
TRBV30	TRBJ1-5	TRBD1	CAWSQTGGGQPQHF
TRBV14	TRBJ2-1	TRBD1	CASSQGIGTGLRNEQFF
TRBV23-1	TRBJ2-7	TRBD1	CASSQGTGSYEQYF
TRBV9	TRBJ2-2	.	CASSPVSNTGELFF
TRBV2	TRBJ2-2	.	CASSQGQNTGELFF
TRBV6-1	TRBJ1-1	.	CASSGGGIGTEAFF
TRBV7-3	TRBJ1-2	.	CASRPQPGIIYGYTF
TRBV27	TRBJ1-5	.	CASGRGNNQPQHF
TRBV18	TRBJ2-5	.	CASSGGRQETQYF